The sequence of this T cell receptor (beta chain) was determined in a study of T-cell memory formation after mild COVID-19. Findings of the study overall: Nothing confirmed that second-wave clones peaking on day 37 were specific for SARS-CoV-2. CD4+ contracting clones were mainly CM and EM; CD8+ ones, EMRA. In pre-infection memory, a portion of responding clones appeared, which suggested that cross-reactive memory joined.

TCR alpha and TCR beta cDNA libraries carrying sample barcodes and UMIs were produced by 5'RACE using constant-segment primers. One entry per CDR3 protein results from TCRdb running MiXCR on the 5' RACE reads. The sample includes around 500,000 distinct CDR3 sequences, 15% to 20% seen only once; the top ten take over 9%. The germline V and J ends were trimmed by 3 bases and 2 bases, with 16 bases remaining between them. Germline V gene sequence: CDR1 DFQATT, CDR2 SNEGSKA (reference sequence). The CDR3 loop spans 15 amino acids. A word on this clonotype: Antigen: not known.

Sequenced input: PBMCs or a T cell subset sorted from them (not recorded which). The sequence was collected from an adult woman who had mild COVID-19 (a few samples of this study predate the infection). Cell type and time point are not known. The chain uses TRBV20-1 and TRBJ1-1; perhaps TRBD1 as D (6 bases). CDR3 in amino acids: CSASDTRRGNTEAFF. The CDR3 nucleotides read TGCAGTGCTAGCGATACGCGCAGGGGAAACACTGAAGCTTTCTTT.